Listed below are T cell receptor beta chains from one sample, sequenced in a study of technical replicates of blood from a handful of donors. TCRdb's table, derived via immunoSEQ multiplex PCR, lists solely in-frame clones and lacks some. The table lists roughly 82,000 clones, 90% to 95% of them singletons. What was sequenced was T cells isolated from PBMCs. These receptors were collected from a human donor in good health. CDR3s include the opening cysteine and the closing phenylalanine or tryptophan. The order of the fields is D gene, V gene, J gene, clone size, CDR3 protein, CDR3 DNA. A D gene is named only where the DNA matches it firmly. Clone size is stated in some rows and not others, as once, few, many or a class when expanded.

D gene: NA; V gene: TRBV2; J gene: TRBJ1-2; clone size: NA; CDR3 protein: CAGLSTSGYGYTF; CDR3 DNA: TGTGCCGGCCTATCAACTTCGGGCTATGGCTACACCTTC
D gene: TRBD1; V gene: TRBV7-2; J gene: TRBJ2-3; clone size: NA; CDR3 protein: CASSLLGTGITDTQYF; CDR3 DNA: TGTGCCAGCAGCTTACTCGGGACAGGTATAACAGATACGCAGTATTTT
D gene: NA; V gene: TRBV5-6; J gene: TRBJ2-1; clone size: NA; CDR3 protein: CASSSPWRRNYNEQFF; CDR3 DNA: TGTGCCAGCAGCTCGCCTTGGAGGAGAAATTACAATGAGCAGTTCTTC
D gene: NA; V gene: TRBV6-6; J gene: TRBJ1-1; clone size: once; CDR3 protein: CASSEDRRGAFF; CDR3 DNA: TGTGCCAGCAGTGAGGACCGTCGGGGGGCTTTCTTT
D gene: NA; V gene: TRBV2; J gene: TRBJ1-2; clone size: NA; CDR3 protein: CASSEALPGHPYGYTF; CDR3 DNA: TGTGCCAGCAGTGAAGCCCTACCGGGACACCCATATGGCTACACCTTC
D gene: NA; V gene: TRBV6-1; J gene: TRBJ2-1; clone size: NA; CDR3 protein: CASSVTVTGNEQFF; CDR3 DNA: TGTGCCAGCAGTGTTACCGTAACAGGTAATGAGCAGTTCTTC
D gene: TRBD2; V gene: TRBV11-2; J gene: TRBJ2-1; clone size: NA; CDR3 protein: CASSPHPLAGGLYNEQFF; CDR3 DNA: TGTGCCAGCAGCCCCCACCCACTAGCGGGGGGGCTCTACAATGAGCAGTTCTTC
D gene: NA; V gene: TRBV30; J gene: TRBJ2-6; clone size: NA; CDR3 protein: CALGLSGANVLTF; CDR3 DNA: TGTGCCCTTGGGCTGTCTGGGGCCAACGTCCTGACTTTC
D gene: NA; V gene: TRBV7-9; J gene: TRBJ2-3; clone size: NA; CDR3 protein: CASSLGGGGNSRDTQYF; CDR3 DNA: TGTGCCAGCAGCTTAGGGGGCGGCGGGAACTCGAGAGATACGCAGTATTTT
D gene: NA; V gene: TRBV7-6; J gene: TRBJ2-7; clone size: NA; CDR3 protein: CASSFMGQGEQYF; CDR3 DNA: TGTGCCAGCAGCTTTATGGGTCAGGGAGAGCAGTACTTC
D gene: NA; V gene: TRBV19; J gene: TRBJ1-3; clone size: NA; CDR3 protein: CASRQGNVPGTIYF; CDR3 DNA: TGTGCCAGCAGGCAGGGGAACGTGCCGGGCACCATATATTTT
D gene: NA; V gene: TRBV11-2; J gene: TRBJ2-3; clone size: NA; CDR3 protein: CASLPSDTDTQYF; CDR3 DNA: TGTGCCAGCCTCCCCTCAGACACAGATACGCAGTATTTT
D gene: TRBD2; V gene: TRBV15; J gene: TRBJ2-3; clone size: NA; CDR3 protein: CATSKTSGVEYTQYF; CDR3 DNA: TGTGCCACCAGCAAGACTAGCGGGGTAGAATATACGCAGTATTTT
D gene: TRBD1; V gene: TRBV18; J gene: TRBJ1-1; clone size: NA; CDR3 protein: CASSPRRTGYSMNTEAFF; CDR3 DNA: TGTGCCAGCTCACCAAGGAGGACAGGGTACTCAATGAACACTGAAGCTTTCTTT